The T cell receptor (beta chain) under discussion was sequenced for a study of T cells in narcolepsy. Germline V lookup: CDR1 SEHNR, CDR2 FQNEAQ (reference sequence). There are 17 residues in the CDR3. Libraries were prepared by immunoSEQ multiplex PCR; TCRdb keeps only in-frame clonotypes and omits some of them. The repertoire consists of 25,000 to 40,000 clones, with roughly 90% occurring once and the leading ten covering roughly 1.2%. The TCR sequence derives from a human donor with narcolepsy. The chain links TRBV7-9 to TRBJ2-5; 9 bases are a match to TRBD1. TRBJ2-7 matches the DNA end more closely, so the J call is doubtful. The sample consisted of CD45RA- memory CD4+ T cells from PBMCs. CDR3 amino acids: CASSSRSTGGALNEQYF. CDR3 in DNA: TGTGCCAGCAGCTCGCGGTCCACAGGGGGCGCCCTAAACGAGCAGTACTTC.